The T cell receptor (beta chain) described here comes from a study of blood T cells in healthy people across ages. Study results and limitations: With donor CMV status unknown, expanded clonotype changes were possibly confounded.

Note on this clonotype: Its antigen is unknown.

Germline CDR1 reads DFQATT; CDR2 reads SNEGSKA (reference sequence). The CDR3 contains 12 residues. Deletions cut 6 bases from V and 2 bases from J, with 11 bases between. A second PCR of 7 to 11 cycles used a sample-barcoded 5' primer and a J-beta primer mix. TCRdb used MiXCR to reprocess the 5' RACE reads, holding one entry per CDR3 protein. The sample lists hundreds of thousands of distinct CDR3 sequences, roughly 30% occurring once. Donors ranged from 6 to 90 years old and were healthy Caucasians in Russia. Specimen: blood. This clonotype originated in a woman older than 75 in good health. The chain carries TRBV20-1 and TRBJ2-7, with TRBD2 as a possible D gene (5 bases). The CDR3: CSAPGRAYEQYF. Written as DNA, the CDR3 is TGCAGTGCCCCGGGGAGAGCCTACGAGCAGTACTTC.